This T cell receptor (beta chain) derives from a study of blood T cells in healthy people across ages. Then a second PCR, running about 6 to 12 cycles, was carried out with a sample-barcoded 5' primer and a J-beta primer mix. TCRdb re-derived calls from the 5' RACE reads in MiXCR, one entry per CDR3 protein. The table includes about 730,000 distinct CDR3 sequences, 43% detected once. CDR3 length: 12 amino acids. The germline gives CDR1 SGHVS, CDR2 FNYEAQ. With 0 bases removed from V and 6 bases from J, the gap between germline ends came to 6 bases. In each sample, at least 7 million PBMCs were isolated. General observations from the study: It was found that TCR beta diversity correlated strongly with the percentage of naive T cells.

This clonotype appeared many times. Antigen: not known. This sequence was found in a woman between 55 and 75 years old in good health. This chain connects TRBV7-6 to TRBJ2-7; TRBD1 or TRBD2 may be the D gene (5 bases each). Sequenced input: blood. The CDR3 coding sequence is TGTGCCAGCAGCTTAGCTGGGACCGAGCAGTACTTC. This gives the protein CASSLAGTEQYF.